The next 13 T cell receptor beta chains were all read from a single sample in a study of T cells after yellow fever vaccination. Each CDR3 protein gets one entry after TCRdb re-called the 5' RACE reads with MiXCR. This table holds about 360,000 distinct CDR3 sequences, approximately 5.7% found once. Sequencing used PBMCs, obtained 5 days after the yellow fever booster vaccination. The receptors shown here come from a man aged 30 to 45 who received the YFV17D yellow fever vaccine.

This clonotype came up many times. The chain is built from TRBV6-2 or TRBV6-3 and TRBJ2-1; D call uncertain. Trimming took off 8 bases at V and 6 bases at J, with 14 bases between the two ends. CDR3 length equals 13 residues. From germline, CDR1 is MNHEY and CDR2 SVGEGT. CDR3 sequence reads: CASASLKANEQFF. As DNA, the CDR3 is TGTGCCAGCGCCTCCCTCAAGGCCAATGAGCAGTTCTTC.

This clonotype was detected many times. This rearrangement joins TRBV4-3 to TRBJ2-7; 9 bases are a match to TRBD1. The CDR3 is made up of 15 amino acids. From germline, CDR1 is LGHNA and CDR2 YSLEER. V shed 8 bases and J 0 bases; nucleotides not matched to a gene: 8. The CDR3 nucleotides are TGCGCCAGCGGGAAGGGGACAGGGCCCTCCTACGAGCAGTACTTC. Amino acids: CASGKGTGPSYEQYF.

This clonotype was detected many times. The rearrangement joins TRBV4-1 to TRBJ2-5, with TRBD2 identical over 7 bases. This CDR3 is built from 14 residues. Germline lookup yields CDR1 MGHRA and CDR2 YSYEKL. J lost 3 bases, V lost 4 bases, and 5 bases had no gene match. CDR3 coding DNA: TGCGCCAGCAGCCCCGGGACTACCAAAGAGACCCAGTACTTC. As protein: CASSPGTTKETQYF.

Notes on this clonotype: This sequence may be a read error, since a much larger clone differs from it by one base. CDR3 nucleotide sequence: TGCAGTGCTCAACGACTAGACCGCACAGATACGCAGTATTTT. Its protein product is CSAQRLDRTDTQYF. The rearrangement uses TRBV20-1 and TRBJ2-3; D perhaps matches TRBD2 (6 bases). The V gene's germline CDR1 is DFQATT and CDR2 SNEGSKA (reference sequence). Trimming shortened V by 5 bases and J by 1 base, and 13 bases separated the two germline ends. The CDR3 spans 14 residues.

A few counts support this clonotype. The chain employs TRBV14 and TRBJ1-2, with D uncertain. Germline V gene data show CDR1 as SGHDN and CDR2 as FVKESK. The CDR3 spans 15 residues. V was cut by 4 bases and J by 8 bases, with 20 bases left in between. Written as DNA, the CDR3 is TGTGCCAGCAGCCCCCTGGACGGCTCCATTTTGGGCTACACCTTC. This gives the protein CASSPLDGSILGYTF.

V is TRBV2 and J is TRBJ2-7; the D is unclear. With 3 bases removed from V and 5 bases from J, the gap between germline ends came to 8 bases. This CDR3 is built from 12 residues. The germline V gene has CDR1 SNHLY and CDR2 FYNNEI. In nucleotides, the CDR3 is TGTGCCAGCAGTGATAAGTATCACGAGCAGTACTTC. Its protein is CASSDKYHEQYF.

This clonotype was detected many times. CDR3 sequence: CSARDPTSGNTDTQYF. The CDR3 coding sequence is TGCAGTGCTAGAGATCCCACTAGCGGGAACACAGATACGCAGTATTTT. This rearrangement joins TRBV20-1 to TRBJ2-3; TRBD2 matches at 10 bases. The V and J ends lost 0 bases and 2 bases, in that order; junction bases with no gene match: 5. The CDR3 consists of 16 residues. Looked up from germline, CDR1 is DFQATT and CDR2 is SNEGSKA (reference sequence).

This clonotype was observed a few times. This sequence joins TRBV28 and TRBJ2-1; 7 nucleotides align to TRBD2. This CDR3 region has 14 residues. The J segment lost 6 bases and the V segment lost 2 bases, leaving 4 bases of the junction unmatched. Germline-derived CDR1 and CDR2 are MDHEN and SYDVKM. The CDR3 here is CASSLSGNSNEQFF. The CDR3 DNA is TGTGCCAGCAGTTTAAGCGGGAACTCCAATGAGCAGTTCTTC.

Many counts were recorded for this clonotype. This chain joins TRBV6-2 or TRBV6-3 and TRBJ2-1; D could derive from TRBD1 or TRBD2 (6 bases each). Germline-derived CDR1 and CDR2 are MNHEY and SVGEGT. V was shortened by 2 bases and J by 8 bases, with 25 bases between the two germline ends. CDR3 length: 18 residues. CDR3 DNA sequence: TGTGCCAGCAGTTACGGGGGGTCCGGGACAAGGACGAAATATGAGCAGTTCTTC. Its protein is CASSYGGSGTRTKYEQFF.

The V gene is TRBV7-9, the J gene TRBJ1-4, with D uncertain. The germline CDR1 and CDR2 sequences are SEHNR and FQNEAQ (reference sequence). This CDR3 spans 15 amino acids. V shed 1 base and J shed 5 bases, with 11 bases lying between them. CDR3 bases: TGTGCCAGCAGCTTAGTGCAAGCCTCAAATGAAAAACTGTTTTTT. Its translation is CASSLVQASNEKLFF.

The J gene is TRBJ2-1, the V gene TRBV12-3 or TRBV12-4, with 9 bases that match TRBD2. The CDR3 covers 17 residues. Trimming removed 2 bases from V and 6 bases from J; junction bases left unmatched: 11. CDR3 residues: CASSLLFMGTSTNEQFF. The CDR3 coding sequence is TGTGCCAGCAGTTTACTTTTTATGGGGACTAGCACCAATGAGCAGTTCTTC.

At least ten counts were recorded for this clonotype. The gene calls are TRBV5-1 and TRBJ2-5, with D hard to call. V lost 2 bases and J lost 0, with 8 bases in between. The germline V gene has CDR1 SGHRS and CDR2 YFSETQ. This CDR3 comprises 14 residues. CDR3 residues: CASSLSTDQETQYF. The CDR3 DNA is TGCGCCAGCAGCTTATCGACCGACCAAGAGACCCAGTACTTC.

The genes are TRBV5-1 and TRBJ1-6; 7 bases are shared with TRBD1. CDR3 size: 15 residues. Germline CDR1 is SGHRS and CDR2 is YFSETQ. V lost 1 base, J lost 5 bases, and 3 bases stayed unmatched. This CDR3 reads CASSLFDRDNSPLHF. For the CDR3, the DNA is TGCGCCAGCAGCTTGTTCGACAGGGATAATTCACCCCTCCACTTT.